A selection of T cell receptor beta chains follows, all from one sample in a study of control samples from healthy donors and cancer patients. The protocol was immunoSEQ multiplex PCR, while the TCRdb copy is restricted to in-frame clones and leaves out a portion. The sample has about 80,000 clones; over 85% are singletons. The sequencing input was blood. The receptors derive from a middle-aged man in good health. CDR3s include the opening cysteine and the closing phenylalanine or tryptophan. The order of the fields is clone size, V gene, CDR3 length, CDR3 protein. Size tells how often a clone was seen (once, few, many) or the class of an expanded clone, and some rows leave it out.

>-|TRBV18|12
CASSTSTDTQYF
>-|TRBV30|13
CALGLGGRETQYF
>few|TRBV28|15
CASSFRVTRNQPQHF
>-|TRBV29-1|13
CSVSGMAGNTIYF
>-|TRBV5-1|16
CASSLRQGGSYNEQFF
>few|TRBV2|13
CASSSDILSEQYF
>-|TRBV5-1|16
CASSLDGPGGGNEQYF
>-|TRBV11-1|14
CASSSGAFQETQYF
>-|TRBV7-9|16
CASSLLKAPLVGELFF
>-|TRBV25-1|15
CASSAGQTFNEKLFF
>-|TRBV21-1|18
CASSKAGGPRLDQETQYF
>-|TRBV5-5|13
CASKMVVGETQYF
>once|TRBV12-3/TRBV12-4|13
CASSLVLFETQYF
>-|TRBV19|13
CASGDTIENEQFF
>once|TRBV12-3/TRBV12-4|13
CASSPGQGLTQYF
>-|TRBV27|15
CASRSTWTAYNEQFF
>-|TRBV15|16
CATSGRTRRYTDTQYF
>-|TRBV29-1|11
CSVGYGETQYF
>-|TRBV27|15
CASTGEGSYNSPLHF
>-|TRBV4-1|16
CASSQDVGRLNTEAFF
>-|TRBV7-9|14
CASSRQGRNNEQFF
>-|TRBV4-1|13
CASSQGGVDIQYF
>-|TRBV29-1|13
CSVEIRTLETQYF
>-|TRBV6-1|18
CASSEGPLGGTGANVLTF
>-|TRBV10-3|15
CAISESRDRGNEQYF
>-|TRBV19|14
CASSAGQGSGELFF
>-|TRBV6-5|15
CASRLGDRAADGYTF
>once|TRBV25-1|15
CASSGWDRSSYEQYF
>-|TRBV3-1/TRBV3-2|14
CASSQDSGYNEQFF
>-|TRBV5-1|16
CASSLAPTGATEKLFF
>-|TRBV3-1/TRBV3-2|15
CASSQSRGIVDIQYF
>-|TRBV20-1|11
CSAGRVTEAFF
>-|TRBV4-1|13
CASSQDPGQPQHF
>-|TRBV5-1|15
CASSLEQAYSYEQYF
>-|TRBV9|13
CASSVAGGDTQYF
>-|TRBV18|16
CASSPQGQSANTEAFF
>-|TRBV4-1|14
CASSQTRDNYEQYF
>-|TRBV5-5|13
CASSTGTGVGYTF
>once|TRBV3-1/TRBV3-2|12
CASSPQAGGPLF